The following is a T cell receptor (beta chain) sequence with its context. Antigen specificity is unknown. The data were taken from a study of OX40 agonist ivuxolimab in advanced cancers. Regarding the study as a whole: Average numbers of expanded clones were greater in CD8+ T cells than in CD4+.

Sequencing was performed with immunoSEQ multiplex PCR; in TCRdb, only in-frame clones are kept and a portion is missing. The table lists 9,500 to 15,000 clones, about 81% of them singletons. Unmatched junction bases numbered 7, after V lost 1 base and J lost 2 bases. The CDR3 has 17 residues. In germline, CDR1 is SGHAT, CDR2 FQNNGV. The sequence was obtained from an adult with an advanced solid tumor such as melanoma, head and neck, liver or kidney cancer. The V call is TRBV11-2, the J call TRBJ2-3; 9 bases are shared with TRBD2. Specimen: CD4+ or CD8+ T cells sorted from blood, collected in a trial of the OX40 agonist ivuxolimab. CDR3 region: CASSLGMLAGPTDTQYF. The CDR3 coding sequence is TGTGCCAGCAGCTTAGGTATGCTAGCGGGACCCACAGATACGCAGTATTTT.